A single sample is the source of the 10 T cell receptor beta chains below, sequenced in a study of blood T cell repertoires in COVID-19. Clones were read by immunoSEQ multiplex PCR, and TCRdb kept only the in-frame ones, dropping some. This sample has around 60,000 clones, with about 90% found just once. The sequenced sample was peripheral blood. The receptors shown here come from a man in his fifties or sixties with acute or convalescent COVID-19.

V usage is TRBV3-1 (or the pseudogene TRBV3-2) and J usage is TRBJ2-1, with 7 bases lining up with TRBD1. V was pared by 5 bases and J by 4 bases, with 14 bases of the junction left unmatched. Germline values: CDR1 LGHDT, CDR2 YNNKEL (reference sequence). The CDR3 extends over 17 amino acids. In nucleotides, the CDR3 is TGTGCCAGCAGCGGACGCCTCGGACAGGACCCATACAATGAGCAGTTCTTC. Residues: CASSGRLGQDPYNEQFF.

V usage is TRBV6-1 and J usage is TRBJ1-5; TRBD1 matches 7 bases. The CDR3 length is 14 residues. Germline CDR1 is MNHNS and CDR2 is SASEGT. With 2 bases clipped from V and 5 bases from J, the junction kept 3 bases outside the gene matches. The chain's CDR3 is CASSETGDYQPQHF. DNA for the CDR3: TGTGCCAGCAGTGAAACAGGGGATTATCAGCCCCAGCATTTT.

The chain joins TRBV28 to TRBJ2-5; no firm D call. The ends were cut back, 6 bases at V and 0 bases at J, with 11 bases in the middle. CDR1 MDHEN and CDR2 SYDVKM come from the germline V gene. CDR3 length: 14 amino acids. The CDR3 coding sequence is TGTGCCAGCAGATCCTCGCCGGACCAAGAGACCCAGTACTTC. Amino acids: CASRSSPDQETQYF.

The V gene is TRBV19, the J gene TRBJ1-1; D is possibly TRBD1 (5 bases). V was trimmed by 6 bases and J by 6 bases, leaving 17 bases between them. Germline V gene data show CDR1 as LNHDA and CDR2 as SQIVND (reference sequence). This CDR3 has 14 amino acids. CDR3 bases: TGTGCCAGTAGCTCGACCGGGGGAGCGGCTGAAGCTTTCTTT. This translates into CASSSTGGAAEAFF.

This rearrangement joins TRBV5-1 to TRBJ2-7; TRBD2 might be the D (6 bases). Germline V gene sequence: CDR1 SGHRS, CDR2 YFSETQ. The CDR3 contains 14 residues. Between the trimmed V and J ends, which lost 2 bases and 0 bases, there was a span of 9 bases. The CDR3 DNA is TGCGCCAGCAGCTTTCTCGGGAGCTCCTACGAGCAGTACTTC. It specifies CASSFLGSSYEQYF.

V gene TRBV30 combines with J gene TRBJ2-7; weak D call: TRBD2 (6 bases). Germline-derived CDR1 and CDR2 are GTSNPN and SVGIG (reference sequence). There are 16 residues in the CDR3. The ends were cut back, 1 base at V and 9 bases at J, with 25 bases in the middle. In nucleotides, the CDR3 is TGTGCCTGGAGTGACCGGGGGATAGGTCCCGCTACGGGGCAGTACTTC. Amino acids: CAWSDRGIGPATGQYF.

The V call is TRBV7-9, the J call TRBJ1-6; TRBD1 aligns across 11 bases. Germline V gene lookup returns CDR1 SEHNR and CDR2 FQNEAQ (reference sequence). CDR3 length equals 17 residues. V trimming: 5 bases; J trimming: 6 bases; junction bases outside the gene matches: 9. The CDR3 sequence is CASSLGQGAFSNSPLHF. DNA of the CDR3: TGTGCCAGCAGCCTCGGACAGGGGGCTTTTAGTAATTCACCCCTCCACTTT.

The chain joins TRBV2 to TRBJ1-3; the D gene is possibly TRBD1 (6 bases). The CDR3 length is 13 residues. V lost 5 bases and J 4 bases, leaving 9 bases between the germline ends. Germline CDR1 reads SNHLY; CDR2 reads FYNNEI. The CDR3 sequence is CASSFQGGNTIYF. The CDR3 DNA sequence: TGTGCCAGCAGTTTCCAGGGGGGAAACACCATATATTTT.

This clone has just one count. The DNA for the CDR3 is TGCGCCAGCAGCCAAGATCAGGGACAGGGGAACGAAAAACTGTTTTTT. It encodes CASSQDQGQGNEKLFF. V is TRBV4-3 and J is TRBJ1-4; 10 nucleotides align to TRBD1. The CDR3 runs 16 residues. The V and J ends lost 0 bases and 8 bases, in that order; junction bases with no gene match: 6. Germline V gene lookup returns CDR1 LGHNA and CDR2 YSLEER.

This chain joins TRBV10-3 and TRBJ2-1; 13 bases align to TRBD2. Germline V gives CDR1 ENHRY, CDR2 SYGVKD. Losses at the gene ends were 10 bases for V and 4 bases for J; bases not matched to a gene: 10. This CDR3 is 16 amino acids long. The CDR3 DNA follows: TGTGCCACTACTAGCGGGAGGGGAAATGAGTACAATGAGCAGTTCTTC. This translates into CATTSGRGNEYNEQFF.